The present T cell receptor beta chain was sequenced within a study of T cells after yellow fever vaccination. TCRdb itself ran the 5' RACE reads through MiXCR, one entry per CDR3 protein. The sample lists 250,000 to 400,000 distinct CDR3 sequences, roughly 4.3% seen once, with less than 20% in the top ten. The CDR3 spans 17 residues. CDR1 and CDR2 from the germline V gene are DFQATT and SNEGSKA (reference sequence). V lost 3 bases and J 1 base, leaving 19 bases between the germline ends. This clonotype was detected only a few times. The input for sequencing was PBMCs, taken 15 days after the yellow fever booster vaccination. The source is a man between 18 and 35 years old who received the YFV17D yellow fever vaccine. The chain couples TRBV20-1 to TRBJ2-4, with a possible D match to TRBD2 (6 bases). The CDR3 is CSARGTGAGVAKNIQYF. The CDR3 bases are TGCAGTGCTAGGGGAACGGGAGCCGGGGTGGCCAAAAACATTCAGTACTTC.